These 3 T cell receptor beta chains share one sample of origin, sequenced in a study of response to subunit inactivated influenza vaccine. Each CDR3 protein is one row after TCRdb ran MiXCR on the RT-PCR reads. The profile shows approximately 500,000 distinct CDR3 sequences, 10% to 15% of them singletons. This sample comprised PBMCs from blood, obtained more than 35 days after vaccination. The receptors originated from a man in his fifties who received an inactivated influenza vaccine.

The chain uses TRBV10-3 and TRBJ2-5; TRBD1 is a possible D gene (5 bases). Germline loops: CDR1 ENHRY, CDR2 SYGVKD. Trimming took off 6 bases at V and 5 bases at J, with 16 bases between the two ends. The CDR3 runs 14 residues. The CDR3 protein is CAIRRGFDTETQYF. CDR3 DNA: TGTGCCATCAGAAGGGGATTTGATACGGAGACCCAGTACTTC.

This clonotype was counted at least ten times. The chain links TRBV20-1 to TRBJ2-3; 9 positions agree with TRBD2. CDR1 is DFQATT, CDR2 SNEGSKA, per germline (reference sequence). This CDR3 has 14 residues. This chain's CDR3 is CSTRLAGRQETQYF. Here the CDR3 DNA reads TGCAGCACCCGCCTAGCGGGACGGCAGGAGACGCAGTATTTT.

This clonotype appeared a few times. This chain links TRBV7-4 with TRBJ2-1; maybe TRBD1 (5 bases). The V and J ends lost 2 bases and 0 bases respectively, with 17 bases between them. There are 18 residues in the CDR3. Germline V gives CDR1 SGHVT, CDR2 SQSDAQ. CDR3 protein: CASSLNVLGPSSYNEQFF. CDR3 in DNA: TGTGCCAGCAGCTTAAATGTATTGGGGCCAAGCTCCTACAATGAGCAGTTCTTC.